This T cell receptor (beta chain) comes out of a study of response to subunit inactivated influenza vaccine (dated by TCRdb to about 2018). Turning to the overall study: To follow how T cells responded to a trivalent subunit inactivated influenza vaccine, the researchers relied on deep quantitative profiling of the T cell receptor repertoire. What the work shows at the level of the full study, not this receptor alone: The authors suggested that each seasonal influenza vaccination may recruit only a limited number of new T cells.

The receptor library was made with RT-PCR. These reads were obtained on an Illumina HiSeq 2500. TCRdb itself trimmed the public reads at Q25 with fastp, ran MiXCR and retained productive beta chains. Rows are unified per CDR3 protein, each entry keeping the most common DNA and genes. For this sample the table gives 710,000 or so distinct CDR3 sequences, of which about 15% were detected only once. The ten top clones hold approximately 10% of the sample. A note on this clonotype: Its antigen remains undetermined. Base-call qualities are not available, and no considerably larger clone is one nucleotide away.

Measured from the cysteine to the phenylalanine, the CDR3 is 15 residues long. Just the 45-base CDR3 DNA is kept, in frame starting at base 1. The germline V gene encodes CDR1 MNHEY and CDR2 SVGEGT. Relative to germline, V is 5 bases shorter and J is 5 bases shorter, with 18 bases between their ends. The receptor's source is a man in his fifties or sixties who received an inactivated influenza vaccine. Donor details come from another sample of the same person, matched by shared clones. Recombination linked TRBV6-2 or TRBV6-3 to TRBJ2-5, with the D assignment possibly TRBD1 or TRBD2, given 6 matching bases for each. This sample comprised PBMCs from blood, obtained approximately 13 days after vaccination. The DNA is TGTGCCAGCAGTCCGACAGGTTGGGCGGGGGAGACCCAGTACTTC. This sequence encodes CASSPTGWAGETQYF.